What follows is one TCR beta chain and its context. The data were obtained in a study of control samples from healthy donors and cancer patients. Trimming removed 4 bases at V and 2 bases at J, with 17 bases between. Germline V gene lookup returns CDR1 ENHRY and CDR2 SYGVKD. The CDR3 length is 16 residues. Measured with immunoSEQ multiplex PCR; TCRdb has only the in-frame clones, and not every one. The sample lists some 76,000 clones, about nine tenths occurring once. The J gene is TRBJ2-5, the V gene TRBV10-3; a weak D match, TRBD2 (6 bases). This clonotype was sampled from a man aged 55 to 69 with lung cancer. The sample taken for sequencing was PBMCs. DNA for the CDR3: TGTGCCATCAGTGGTGGCCTCTTCGGGGGTCAAGAGACCCAGTACTTC. Amino acids: CAISGGLFGGQETQYF.